Shown below are 23 T cell receptor beta chains from a single sample sequenced in a study of cytomegalovirus exposure and HLA in healthy donors. Both 60 Vbeta primers and 13 Jbeta primers went into the PCR. Using immunoSEQ multiplex PCR, the repertoire was profiled, and TCRdb retains in-frame clones only, with some absent. In the table there are under 200,000 clones, around 75% of which are singletons. The specimen sequenced was PBMCs. The receptors were sampled from a male donor in good health and CMV-seronegative.

The DNA of the CDR3 is TGTGCCAGCAGCTTGGGCAGTAACTATGGCTACACCTTC. This codes for CASSLGSNYGYTF. The V call is TRBV5-4, the J call TRBJ1-2, with D unresolved. The V end lost 0 bases, the J end lost 1 base, and 4 bases lay between the germline ends. Per germline, CDR1 SGHNT and CDR2 YYREEE (reference sequence). The CDR3 spans 13 residues.

The CDR3 bases are TGTGCCAGCAGTTTCGGCGGGTCTGGCGAGCAGTACTTC. This translates into CASSFGGSGEQYF. The chain has TRBV27 and TRBJ2-7; tentative D call: TRBD2 (5 bases). The CDR3 spans 13 residues. V was pared by 3 bases and J by 6 bases, with 12 bases between. Germline lookup yields CDR1 MNHEY and CDR2 SMNVEV (reference sequence).

The V gene is TRBV10-2, the J gene TRBJ1-4; 7 nucleotides agree with TRBD1. The CDR3 consists of 15 residues. Germline loops: CDR1 WSHSY, CDR2 SAAADI. V shed 5 bases, J shed 5 bases, and the junction held 8 bases outside the gene matches. This CDR3 is CASSILGQANEKLFF. As DNA, the CDR3 is TGCGCCAGCAGTATACTTGGACAGGCAAATGAAAAACTGTTTTTT.

This clone has a single count. V gene TRBV2 combines with J gene TRBJ2-2, with unresolved D. CDR1 is SNHLY and CDR2 is FYNNEI in the germline V gene. V lost 7 bases to trimming and J lost 0 bases, with 6 bases between them. CDR3 length: 13 residues. The CDR3 coding sequence is TGTGCCAGCAAACCGGCGAACACCGGGGAGCTGTTTTTT. Its protein is CASKPANTGELFF. Using reference TRBV2 and TRBJ2-2 for the parts outside the CDR3, the full variable domain is EPEVTQTPSHQVTQMGQEVILRCVPISNHLYFYWYRQILGQKVEFLVSFYNNEISEKSEIFDDQFSVERPDGSNFTLKIRSTKLEDSAMYFCASKPANTGELFFGEGSRLTVL.

The chain is built from TRBV5-5 and TRBJ1-1, with D unclear. V lost 4 bases and J 0 bases, leaving 13 bases between the germline ends. The CDR3 loop spans 15 amino acids. Germline CDR1 reads SGHKS; CDR2 reads YYEKEE (reference sequence). DNA for the CDR3: TGTGCCAGCAGCATGCGGATATACTTGAACACTGAAGCTTTCTTT. This codes for CASSMRIYLNTEAFF.

This clone was seen only a few times. This chain links TRBV6-4 with TRBJ1-1; D gene uncertain. Trimming took off 5 bases at V and 5 bases at J, with 15 bases between the two ends. The CDR3 is 14 residues long. The germline V gene encodes CDR1 MRHNA and CDR2 SNTAGT. DNA for the CDR3: TGTGCCAGCAGTCGTACCGCCGAGCGGACTGAAGCTTTCTTT. It yields the protein CASSRTAERTEAFF.

This rearrangement joins TRBV2 to TRBJ1-2, with D possibly TRBD1 on 6 matching bases. Germline CDR1 SNHLY, CDR2 FYNNEI. Trimming removed 5 bases from V and 4 bases from J, with 11 bases in between. There are 13 residues in the CDR3. CDR3 DNA sequence: TGTGCCAGCAGTTCGGACAGCTTCTATGGCTACACCTTC. Encoded protein: CASSSDSFYGYTF.

The V call is TRBV7-6, the J call TRBJ1-3; D may be TRBD1 (6 bases). Trimming took off 5 bases at V and 0 bases at J, with 14 bases between the two ends. The germline V gene has CDR1 SGHVS and CDR2 FNYEAQ. This CDR3 is 16 amino acids long. The CDR3 DNA reads as TGTGCCAGCAGCCAGGGGCCCGGATACTCTGGAAACACCATATATTTT. It is translated as CASSQGPGYSGNTIYF.

This chain uses TRBV10-2 with TRBJ1-2; 8 bases are a match to TRBD1. The CDR3 extends over 15 amino acids. V was pared by 6 bases and J by 2 bases, with 8 bases of the junction left unmatched. Looked up from germline, CDR1 is WSHSY and CDR2 is SAAADI. CDR3: CASRPGGAVNYGYTF. Written as DNA, the CDR3 is TGCGCCAGCAGGCCAGGGGGCGCGGTGAACTATGGCTACACCTTC.

The chain combines TRBV7-6 with TRBJ2-1; 7 nucleotides line up with TRBD2. The CDR3 loop spans 15 amino acids. Germline V gene data show CDR1 as SGHVS and CDR2 as FNYEAQ. V shed 5 bases and J 8 bases; nucleotides not matched to a gene: 12. The chain's CDR3 is CASSQGAGPVDEQFF. The CDR3 bases are TGTGCCAGCAGCCAAGGAGCGGGGCCAGTCGATGAGCAGTTCTTC.

The rearrangement links TRBV6-6 to TRBJ1-5, with 8 positions matching TRBD1. Looked up from germline, CDR1 is MNHNY and CDR2 is SVGAGI (reference sequence). This CDR3 is 14 amino acids long. The V gene end was trimmed by 6 bases and the J gene end by 5 bases; junction bases not matched to a gene: 6. DNA of the CDR3: TGTGCCAGCAGCCTGGACAGGGAGTATCAGCCCCAGCATTTT. The encoded protein is CASSLDREYQPQHF.

V usage is TRBV14 and J usage is TRBJ1-6, with 8 nucleotides matching TRBD1. From germline, CDR1 is SGHDN and CDR2 FVKESK. The CDR3 contains 15 residues. V shed 2 bases and J 9 bases; nucleotides not matched to a gene: 6. The CDR3 protein is CASSQQGAQGSPLHF. For the CDR3, the DNA is TGTGCCAGCAGCCAACAGGGGGCGCAGGGTTCACCCCTCCACTTT.

The table lists this clone with a few counts. The gene calls are TRBV5-1 and TRBJ1-2; no reliable D call. Germline V gene data show CDR1 as SGHRS and CDR2 as YFSETQ. The CDR3 length is 14 residues. Trimming removed 4 bases at V and 0 bases at J, with 10 bases between. The CDR3: CASSRQEANYGYTF. The CDR3 region has the DNA TGCGCCAGCAGCCGCCAGGAAGCTAACTATGGCTACACCTTC.

The chain uses TRBV2 and TRBJ2-7; D might be TRBD2 (7 bases). Germline CDR1 SNHLY, CDR2 FYNNEI. This CDR3 has 13 residues. Deletions cut 9 bases from V and 2 bases from J, with 14 bases between. The CDR3 bases are TGTGCCAGGGGGGCCACTAGCGCCTACGAGCAGTACTTC. This codes for CARGATSAYEQYF.

The V gene is TRBV10-3, the J gene TRBJ1-5; D is unclear. Germline values: CDR1 ENHRY, CDR2 SYGVKD. The CDR3 spans 14 residues. V was trimmed by 4 bases and J by 3 bases, leaving 10 bases between them. CDR3 in DNA: TGTGCCATCAGTGCTGAGGGCTACAATCAGCCCCAGCATTTT. This codes for CAISAEGYNQPQHF.

The V and J genes are TRBV5-6 and TRBJ1-4, with TRBD1 matching over 7 bases. Per germline, CDR1 SGHDT and CDR2 YYEEEE. CDR3 length equals 18 residues. The J segment lost 0 bases and the V segment lost 3 bases, leaving 11 bases of the junction unmatched. The CDR3: CASSWPGQRSATNEKLFF. In DNA form, the CDR3 reads TGTGCCAGCAGCTGGCCGGGACAGCGATCTGCAACTAATGAAAAACTGTTTTTT.

This chain joins TRBV5-6 and TRBJ1-6, with 9 positions matching TRBD1. The CDR3 has 17 amino acids. Per germline, CDR1 SGHDT and CDR2 YYEEEE. V was clipped by 4 bases and J by 5 bases; unmatched bases: 10. CDR3 loop: CASSLIPGQGHNSPLHF. CDR3 nucleotides: TGTGCCAGCAGCCTAATACCGGGACAGGGTCATAATTCACCCCTCCACTTT.

The chain combines TRBV10-3 with TRBJ1-2; 10 bases line up with TRBD1. This CDR3 is built from 14 residues. Germline lookup yields CDR1 ENHRY and CDR2 SYGVKD. The junction had 6 bases not matched to a gene; V was cut back by 3 bases and J by 8 bases. CDR3 DNA: TGTGCCATCAGTGACCGGGACAGGGGTCAGGGCTACACCTTC. Translation: CAISDRDRGQGYTF.

This clone was recorded only once. The chain carries TRBV11-2 and TRBJ2-3; tentatively, D is TRBD2 (6 bases). CDR3 length equals 14 residues. Trimming cost V 3 bases and J 0 bases, with 7 bases left between them. Germline CDR1 and CDR2: SGHAT and FQNNGV. The CDR3 loop reads CASSLGTSTDTQYF. The CDR3 region has the DNA TGTGCCAGCAGCTTGGGGACTAGCACAGATACGCAGTATTTT.

The chain is built from TRBV5-5 and TRBJ2-7; a weak D match, TRBD1 (6 bases). The V and J ends lost 4 bases and 1 base respectively, with 15 bases between them. Germline CDR1 SGHKS, CDR2 YYEKEE (reference sequence). The CDR3 contains 15 residues. CDR3 sequence (DNA): TGTGCCAGCAGCAAAACAGGGATTAATTCCTACGAGCAGTACTTC. Protein sequence: CASSKTGINSYEQYF. Complete variable domain (other parts from reference TRBV5-5 and TRBJ2-7): DAGVTQSPTHLIKTRGQQVTLRCSPISGHKSVSWYQQVLGQGPQFIFQYYEKEERGRGNFPDRFSARQFPNYSSELNVNALLLGDSALYLCASSKTGINSYEQYFGPGTRLTVT.

This clone was recorded only once. The chain recombines TRBV5-1 with TRBJ2-7; weak D call: TRBD1 (5 bases). From germline, CDR1 is SGHRS and CDR2 YFSETQ. Trimming stripped 4 bases from V and 2 bases from J, with 16 bases between. This CDR3 comprises 15 residues. CDR3 coding DNA: TGCGCCAGCAGCAAGCAACAAGGGGCAGCCTACGAGCAGTACTTC. This codes for CASSKQQGAAYEQYF.

V and J are TRBV7-9 and TRBJ1-2, with a possible D match to TRBD1 (5 bases). Germline V gene data show CDR1 as SEHNR and CDR2 as FQNEAQ (reference sequence). The CDR3 runs to 14 residues. With 3 bases removed from V and 4 bases from J, the gap between germline ends came to 12 bases. CDR3 loop: CASSFPGLSYGYTF. The CDR3 bases are TGTGCCAGCAGCTTCCCGGGACTGAGCTATGGCTACACCTTC. Full variable domain (outside the CDR3, taken from reference TRBV7-9 and TRBJ1-2): DTGVSQNPRHKITKRGQNVTFRCDPISEHNRLYWYRQTLGQGPEFLTYFQNEAQLEKSRLLSDRFSAERPKGSFSTLEIQRTEQGDSAMYLCASSFPGLSYGYTFGSGTRLTVV.

This rearrangement joins TRBV29-1 to TRBJ1-1, with D hard to call. The V end lost 7 bases, the J end lost 1 base, and 7 bases lay between the germline ends. The CDR3 spans 11 residues. Germline CDR1 reads SQVTM; CDR2 reads ANQGSEA. DNA of the CDR3: TGCAGCGCAGAAAGGAACACTGAAGCTTTCTTT. It codes for CSAERNTEAFF.